This T cell receptor beta chain stems from a study of blood T cell repertoires in COVID-19. Turning to the study itself: Both acute and convalescent COVID-19 samples were obtained from the United States, Italy and Spain. The analysed material was cDNA or gDNA that came from T cells, B-cell-depleted T cells, or PBMCs.

Those enrolled in Seattle joined during active infection and were followed longitudinally afterward. Per the study methods: Estimated nucleated cell counts came from reference gene primer amplification. The data were produced by immunoSEQ multiplex PCR, yet TCRdb's version contains in-frame clones alone and is incomplete. The V and J calls and clone size are taken from that table; D and trimming were inferred from the DNA. The profile shows 65,000 to 85,000 clones, 86% of them singletons. CDR3 size: 14 residues. Germline CDR1 is SGHTA and CDR2 is FQGNSA. Trimming shortened V by 3 bases and J by 5 bases, and 13 bases separated the two germline ends.

The chain is built from TRBV7-2 and TRBJ1-1, with D possibly TRBD1 on 6 matching bases. Sequencing used peripheral blood. This clonotype originated in a man aged 80 or over with COVID-19, enrolled during active disease. The CDR3 loop is CASSFQQGLTEAFF. The CDR3 DNA reads TGTGCCAGCAGCTTCCAACAGGGATTAACTGAAGCTTTCTTT.